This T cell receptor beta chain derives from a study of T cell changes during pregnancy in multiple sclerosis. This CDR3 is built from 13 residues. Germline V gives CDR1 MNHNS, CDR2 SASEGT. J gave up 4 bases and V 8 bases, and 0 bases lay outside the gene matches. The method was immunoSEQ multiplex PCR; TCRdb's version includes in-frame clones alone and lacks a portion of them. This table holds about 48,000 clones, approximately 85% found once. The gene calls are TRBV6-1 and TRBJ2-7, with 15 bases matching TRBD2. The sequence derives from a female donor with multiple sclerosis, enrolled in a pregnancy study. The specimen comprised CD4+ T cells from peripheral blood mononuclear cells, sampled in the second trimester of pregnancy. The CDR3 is CASGTSGRYEQYF. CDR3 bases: TGTGCCAGCGGGACTAGCGGGAGGTACGAGCAGTACTTC.